Listed below are T cell receptor beta chains from one sample, sequenced in a study of tumor-infiltrating lymphocytes in primary liver carcinoma. MiXCR, applied by TCRdb to the multiplex PCR reads, yields one record per CDR3 protein. In the table there are approximately 210,000 distinct CDR3 sequences, 65% of which are singletons. The sequencing input was peripheral blood. These TCRs come from a woman aged 55-70 years with primary liver carcinoma and hepatitis B virus infection. The CDR3 runs from the conserved cysteine through the conserved F or W. D genes are given only for firm matches. Expanded clones are given a class, and other clones once, few, many or no size at all.

d_call: TRBD2; v_call: TRBV28; clone_size: .; j_call: TRBJ2-7; cdr3_nt: TGTGCCAGCAGTTTAATGGGCGGGGGGTCGAACGAGCAGTACTTC; cdr3_aa: CASSLMGGGSNEQYF
d_call: .; v_call: TRBV28; clone_size: .; j_call: TRBJ1-5; cdr3_nt: TGTGCCAGCAGCCCATGGGGCCATAGTCAGCCCCAGCATTTT; cdr3_aa: CASSPWGHSQPQHF
d_call: .; v_call: TRBV7-9; clone_size: few; j_call: TRBJ2-3; cdr3_nt: TGTGCCAGCAGTAGCGCTGGCACAGATACGCAGTATTTT; cdr3_aa: CASSSAGTDTQYF
d_call: TRBD2; v_call: TRBV11-3; clone_size: .; j_call: TRBJ2-1; cdr3_nt: TGCGCCAGAAGCCTAGCGGGAAGGAACCACAATGCGCAGTTCTTC; cdr3_aa: CARSLAGRNHNAQFF
d_call: TRBD2; v_call: TRBV11-2; clone_size: .; j_call: TRBJ2-1; cdr3_nt: TGTGCCAGCAGCCGGGGAGGACTAGTGAGAGTCCGCTCCTACAATGAGCAGTTCTTC; cdr3_aa: CASSRGGLVRVRSYNEQFF
d_call: TRBD1; v_call: TRBV28; clone_size: .; j_call: TRBJ2-7; cdr3_nt: TGTGCCAGCAGTCCCTTCGCGACAGGGAGCCACGAGCAGTACTTC; cdr3_aa: CASSPFATGSHEQYF
d_call: .; v_call: TRBV6-5; clone_size: many; j_call: TRBJ2-7; cdr3_nt: TGTGCCAGCAGTTACGGAACCGTTGGTGAGCAGTACTTC; cdr3_aa: CASSYGTVGEQYF
d_call: .; v_call: TRBV12-5; clone_size: .; j_call: TRBJ1-4; cdr3_nt: TGTGCTAGTGCTTCACTGGAGGGCAGGGATGAAAAACTGTTTTTT; cdr3_aa: CASASLEGRDEKLFF
d_call: TRBD1; v_call: TRBV7-9; clone_size: .; j_call: TRBJ1-3; cdr3_nt: TGTGCCAGCAGCCGATGGCAGGGGGCGAACCCCTCTGGAAACACCATATATTTT; cdr3_aa: CASSRWQGANPSGNTIYF
d_call: .; v_call: TRBV12-3/TRBV12-4; clone_size: .; j_call: TRBJ2-7; cdr3_nt: TGTGCCAGTAATTCGGGGTTATACGAGCAGTACTTC; cdr3_aa: CASNSGLYEQYF
d_call: TRBD1; v_call: TRBV5-1; clone_size: .; j_call: TRBJ2-7; cdr3_nt: TGCGCCAGCAACTTCGGGACAGTCGGAATCGAGCAGTACTTT; cdr3_aa: CASNFGTVGIEQYF
d_call: .; v_call: TRBV11-2; clone_size: .; j_call: TRBJ2-1; cdr3_nt: TGTGCCAGCGGCTTAGCTTCCGGGAGTGGTGGTGAGCAGTTCTTC; cdr3_aa: CASGLASGSGGEQFF
d_call: .; v_call: TRBV5-1; clone_size: .; j_call: TRBJ2-2; cdr3_nt: TGCGCCAGCAGCTTGAAGGCCTACACCGGGGAGCTGTTTTTT; cdr3_aa: CASSLKAYTGELFF
d_call: .; v_call: TRBV11-3; clone_size: medium-sized; j_call: TRBJ1-1; cdr3_nt: TGTGCCAGCAGCCCTAGGGGAGGGGAGGTTCGCGCTTTCTTT; cdr3_aa: CASSPRGGEVRAFF
d_call: TRBD2; v_call: TRBV5-6; clone_size: .; j_call: TRBJ2-7; cdr3_nt: TGTGACAGCAGCTCCAGCGGGAGACACGAGCAGTACTTC; cdr3_aa: CDSSSSGRHEQYF
d_call: TRBD1; v_call: TRBV11-2; clone_size: .; j_call: TRBJ2-7; cdr3_nt: TGTGCCAGCAGCCGCTGGACAGGCTATGAGCAGTACTTC; cdr3_aa: CASSRWTGYEQYF
d_call: TRBD1; v_call: TRBV28; clone_size: .; j_call: TRBJ2-7; cdr3_nt: TGTGCCAGCAGACAAAACTCCCGGGACAGGGAGGACGAGCAGTGCTTC; cdr3_aa: CASRQNSRDREDEQCF
d_call: .; v_call: TRBV28; clone_size: .; j_call: TRBJ2-4; cdr3_nt: TGTGCCAGCAGATCCCCAGGTTCGAAAAACATTCAGTACTTC; cdr3_aa: CASRSPGSKNIQYF
d_call: TRBD1; v_call: TRBV29-1; clone_size: many; j_call: TRBJ1-5; cdr3_nt: TGCAGCGCCCAGACAGGGGATAGCAATCAGCCCCAGCATTTT; cdr3_aa: CSAQTGDSNQPQHF
d_call: TRBD2; v_call: TRBV5-1; clone_size: .; j_call: TRBJ2-4; cdr3_nt: TGCGCCAGCAGCCAAGCGGGAACAAACATTCAGTACTTC; cdr3_aa: CASSQAGTNIQYF
d_call: .; v_call: TRBV7-9; clone_size: .; j_call: TRBJ1-2; cdr3_nt: TGTGCCAGCAGCTTAGGCGAGGGGTGGGGCTACACCTTC; cdr3_aa: CASSLGEGWGYTF
d_call: .; v_call: TRBV6-6; clone_size: many; j_call: TRBJ2-3; cdr3_nt: TGTGCCAGCAGTTACGACGGTTCGGATACGCAGTATTTT; cdr3_aa: CASSYDGSDTQYF
d_call: TRBD2; v_call: TRBV5-6; clone_size: .; j_call: TRBJ2-1; cdr3_nt: TGCGCCAACAGCCCTCGGACTAGCGGGAGACGATCCTACAATGAGCAGTTCTTC; cdr3_aa: CANSPRTSGRRSYNEQFF
d_call: .; v_call: TRBV6-2/TRBV6-3; clone_size: many; j_call: TRBJ1-5; cdr3_nt: TGTGCCAGCACTGCGGAGACCTGGGGAGCGCGTCATTTT; cdr3_aa: CASTAETWGARHF
d_call: .; v_call: TRBV11-3; clone_size: .; j_call: TRBJ2-7; cdr3_nt: TGTGCCAGCGGCTTAATGCAAACTAGGGCTGAGCAGTACTTC; cdr3_aa: CASGLMQTRAEQYF
d_call: .; v_call: TRBV11-1; clone_size: .; j_call: TRBJ2-7; cdr3_nt: TGTGCCAGCAGCCAGAATCCCTACGAGCAGTACTTC; cdr3_aa: CASSQNPYEQYF
d_call: TRBD1; v_call: TRBV6-5; clone_size: .; j_call: TRBJ1-6; cdr3_nt: TGTGCCAGCAGGACAGGGTGCTCCTATAATTCACCCCTCCACTTT; cdr3_aa: CASRTGCSYNSPLHF
d_call: .; v_call: TRBV5-1; clone_size: few; j_call: TRBJ2-1; cdr3_nt: TGCGCCAGCAGCTTGGTTATCATACCCACCATGGACAATGAGCAGTTCTTC; cdr3_aa: CASSLVIIPTMDNEQFF
d_call: TRBD1; v_call: TRBV11-2; clone_size: .; j_call: TRBJ1-1; cdr3_nt: TGTGCCAGCAGCTGGATGGTGGCAGGGGGCCACGACACTGAAGCTTTGTTT; cdr3_aa: CASSWMVAGGHDTEALF
d_call: TRBD2; v_call: TRBV12-3/TRBV12-4; clone_size: .; j_call: TRBJ2-1; cdr3_nt: TGTGCCAGCTGTTTAGTAAGCGGGGGGTTGGGGGAGCAGTTCTTC; cdr3_aa: CASCLVSGGLGEQFF
d_call: TRBD2; v_call: TRBV11-2; clone_size: .; j_call: TRBJ2-1; cdr3_nt: TGTGCCAGCAGCTTAGGCGGTAGCGGGTCCTACAATAAGCAGCTCTTC; cdr3_aa: CASSLGGSGSYNKQLF
d_call: .; v_call: TRBV5-1; clone_size: .; j_call: TRBJ2-3; cdr3_nt: TGCGCCAGCAGTCCCGGACGCCGCACAGATACGCAGTATTTT; cdr3_aa: CASSPGRRTDTQYF
d_call: .; v_call: TRBV29-1; clone_size: many; j_call: TRBJ1-2; cdr3_nt: TGCAGCGTTGCGGCGTTAGATAGCTACTATGGCTACACCTTC; cdr3_aa: CSVAALDSYYGYTF
d_call: TRBD1; v_call: TRBV10-3; clone_size: many; j_call: TRBJ2-3; cdr3_nt: TGTGCCATCAGTGAGTCCGGTCAGGGGGTAAGCACAGATACGCAGTATTTT; cdr3_aa: CAISESGQGVSTDTQYF
d_call: .; v_call: TRBV11-2; clone_size: .; j_call: TRBJ2-1; cdr3_nt: TGTGTCGGCAGCTTAGAACGCTTGGGCGGCAATGAGCAGTTCTTC; cdr3_aa: CVGSLERLGGNEQFF
d_call: .; v_call: TRBV6-6; clone_size: .; j_call: TRBJ2-5; cdr3_nt: TGTGCCAGCAGCCCTGTCGCGGAGACCCAGTACTTC; cdr3_aa: CASSPVAETQYF
d_call: .; v_call: TRBV5-1; clone_size: .; j_call: TRBJ2-1; cdr3_nt: TGCGCCAGCAGCGCCGACTTCTACAATGAGCAGTTCTTC; cdr3_aa: CASSADFYNEQFF
d_call: TRBD1; v_call: TRBV6-5; clone_size: many; j_call: TRBJ1-2; cdr3_nt: TGTGCCAGCAGTTATCGCGGGACAGGACACTATGGCTACACCTTC; cdr3_aa: CASSYRGTGHYGYTF
d_call: TRBD1; v_call: TRBV12-3/TRBV12-4; clone_size: .; j_call: TRBJ2-2; cdr3_nt: TGTACCAGCAGCCCAGGACAGGGGGCGCGGGACACCGGGGAGCTGTTTTTT; cdr3_aa: CTSSPGQGARDTGELFF
d_call: .; v_call: TRBV12-5; clone_size: .; j_call: TRBJ2-3; cdr3_nt: TGTGTTAGTGGTTCACTAGTGACTCTCGGCGGAGGTACGCAGTATTTT; cdr3_aa: CVSGSLVTLGGGTQYF
d_call: .; v_call: TRBV30; clone_size: few; j_call: TRBJ1-1; cdr3_nt: TGTGCCTGGAGTTCAGCCACCACAGGGAACACTGAAGCTTTCTTT; cdr3_aa: CAWSSATTGNTEAFF
d_call: .; v_call: TRBV6-1; clone_size: .; j_call: TRBJ1-2; cdr3_nt: TGTGCCAGCAGTGAAACGGGGAGGTGTGGCTACACCTTC; cdr3_aa: CASSETGRCGYTF
d_call: TRBD2; v_call: TRBV5-1; clone_size: many; j_call: TRBJ2-1; cdr3_nt: TGCGCCAGCAGCTTGGGACTAGCGGCCTACAATGAGCAGTTCTTC; cdr3_aa: CASSLGLAAYNEQFF
d_call: .; v_call: TRBV29-1; clone_size: few; j_call: TRBJ2-7; cdr3_nt: TGCAGCGTTGGGACAATAAGCGCCTGCGAGCAGTATTTC; cdr3_aa: CSVGTISACEQYF
d_call: TRBD2; v_call: TRBV11-2; clone_size: .; j_call: TRBJ2-1; cdr3_nt: TGTGCCAGCAGGTACCCCACCGGGACTAGTGGGAGGGGTAATGAGCAGTTCTTC; cdr3_aa: CASRYPTGTSGRGNEQFF
d_call: .; v_call: TRBV6-2/TRBV6-3; clone_size: .; j_call: TRBJ2-2; cdr3_nt: TGTGCCAACAGGAGGACTCAGGCCGCCGGGGAGCTGTTTTTT; cdr3_aa: CANRRTQAAGELFF
d_call: TRBD1; v_call: TRBV5-4; clone_size: .; j_call: TRBJ2-5; cdr3_nt: TGTGCCAGCGGACAGGGGGCTGAGGAGACCCAGTACTTC; cdr3_aa: CASGQGAEETQYF
d_call: TRBD1; v_call: TRBV11-1; clone_size: .; j_call: TRBJ2-3; cdr3_nt: TGTGCCAGTAGCCTCAAACAGGGGGCGGTAACAGATACGCAGTATTTT; cdr3_aa: CASSLKQGAVTDTQYF
d_call: .; v_call: TRBV6-1; clone_size: .; j_call: TRBJ1-5; cdr3_nt: TGTGCCCGCATTCAGAAGGTAATGGGCTGTCAGCCCCAGCATTTT; cdr3_aa: CARIQKVMGCQPQHF
d_call: .; v_call: TRBV11-2; clone_size: .; j_call: TRBJ1-1; cdr3_nt: TGTGCCAGCAGCTTCGGACCGTATGGGCGCGCTGAAGCTTTCTTT; cdr3_aa: CASSFGPYGRAEAFF